These T cell receptor beta chains were read from a single sample in a study of a mutant IDH1 vaccine in newly diagnosed glioma. The data were produced by immunoSEQ multiplex PCR, yet TCRdb's version contains in-frame clones alone and is incomplete. Altogether approximately 45,000 clones are present, approximately 92% being singletons, with the ten largest covering 2% to 2.5%. These receptors' targets are unknown. Specimen: PBMCs, collected from a glioma patient whose treatment included an IDH1 peptide vaccine. Source of these receptors: a man aged 45 to 65 with glioma. Both conserved end residues are part of each CDR3. D genes are given only for firm matches. Clone size is stated in some rows and not others, as once, few, many or a class when expanded.

.,TRBJ1-5,.,TRBV27,TGTGCCAGCAGTCTAGGGGGGAGCAATCAGCCCCAGCATTTT,CASSLGGSNQPQHF
TRBD1,TRBJ2-6,.,TRBV7-2,TGTGCCAGCAGCACGACAGGGACCTCTGGGGCCAACGTCCTGACTTTC,CASSTTGTSGANVLTF
TRBD2,TRBJ2-2,.,TRBV11-3,TGTGCCAGCAGCCCTGGGACTAGCGGGGTACACACCGGGGAGCTGTTTTTT,CASSPGTSGVHTGELFF
.,TRBJ1-1,.,TRBV7-2,TGTGCCAGCAGTTTGACTCGGAACACTGAAGCTTTCTTT,CASSLTRNTEAFF
.,TRBJ1-6,.,TRBV4-3,TGCGCCAGCAGCCATGGGAACAGGTATTCACCCCTCCACTTT,CASSHGNRYSPLHF
TRBD1,TRBJ2-7,.,TRBV4-1,TGCGCCAGCAGCCAGGGACAGGCAATTTCCTACGAGCAGTACTTC,CASSQGQAISYEQYF
.,TRBJ2-2,.,TRBV19,TGTGCCAGTAGTATGGGCAGGGGAAGATTGGCCGGGGAGCTGTTTTTT,CASSMGRGRLAGELFF
.,TRBJ1-4,.,TRBV4-3,TGCGCCAGCAGCCAGTCGACGGGTAATGAAAAACTGTTTTTT,CASSQSTGNEKLFF
TRBD1,TRBJ2-3,.,TRBV7-9,TGTGCCAGCCGCCCGGGGACAGGGGTGCTAATCACGCAGTATTTT,CASRPGTGVLITQYF
TRBD2,TRBJ2-3,.,TRBV19,TGTGCCAGTAAGATAGCGGGAGCGGGAGATACGCAGTATTTT,CASKIAGAGDTQYF
TRBD1,TRBJ2-1,.,TRBV10-3,TGTGCCATCAGTGAATCGACACCGGGACAGGTCTTGAATGAGCAGTTCTTC,CAISESTPGQVLNEQFF
.,TRBJ2-7,.,TRBV18,TGTGCCAGCTCACCACGGCAGGGCGGCTACGAGCAGTACTTC,CASSPRQGGYEQYF
.,TRBJ1-5,.,TRBV6-5,TGTGCCAGCAGTTACCCGGGTACCAATCAGCCCCAGCATTTT,CASSYPGTNQPQHF
TRBD2,TRBJ2-7,.,TRBV5-6,TGTGCCAGCAGCTTGCCACCGGGACTAGCGGGCTACGAGCAGTACTTC,CASSLPPGLAGYEQYF
.,TRBJ2-1,.,TRBV11-2,TGTGCCAGCAGCTTAGGGTGGAAGGGGGGGCATTACAATGAGCAGTTCTTC,CASSLGWKGGHYNEQFF
TRBD2,TRBJ2-3,.,TRBV7-9,TGTGCCAGCAGCCTAGCGGGAGATACAGATACGCAGTATTTT,CASSLAGDTDTQYF
TRBD1,TRBJ1-1,.,TRBV7-8,TGTGCCAGCAGCACTAGGACAGGGATCGACACTGAAGCTTTCTTT,CASSTRTGIDTEAFF
.,TRBJ1-4,.,TRBV5-1,TGCGCCAGCAGCCCGGGACAAACTAATGAAAAACTGTTTTTT,CASSPGQTNEKLFF
TRBD1,TRBJ1-4,.,TRBV6-4,TGTGCCAGCAGTGACTCGGGACAGGGGATCAAGGATAATGAAAAACTGTTTTTT,CASSDSGQGIKDNEKLFF
.,TRBJ1-6,.,TRBV9,TGTGCCAGCAGCGTAGACAGGAATAATTCACCCCTCCACTTT,CASSVDRNNSPLHF
TRBD2,TRBJ2-1,.,TRBV4-1,TGCGCCAGCAGCCAAGGGACTAGTAGCTCCTACAATGAGCAGTTCTTC,CASSQGTSSSYNEQFF
.,TRBJ1-2,once,TRBV7-9,TGTGCCAGCAGCCGGGGCAGCAACTATGGCTACACCTTC,CASSRGSNYGYTF
.,TRBJ2-3,.,TRBV19,TGTGCCACAGGAACCGGACACTCTTATAGTACCACAGATACGCAGTATTTT,CATGTGHSYSTTDTQYF
.,TRBJ1-4,.,TRBV30,TGTGCCTGGGATTATTCGCGCGAAAAACTGTTTTTT,CAWDYSREKLFF
.,TRBJ1-4,.,TRBV7-5,TGTGCCAGAAGCCCCCGGGACTCAGATCGCGAAGGGAAACTGTTTTTT,CARSPRDSDREGKLFF
.,TRBJ2-1,.,TRBV27,TGTGCCAGCAGTTTACAGCCTTCTGGGGTGATTGACAATGAGCAGTTCTTC,CASSLQPSGVIDNEQFF
.,TRBJ1-2,once,TRBV7-9,TGTGCCAGCAGCTCGAAGCGGGGTGATGGCTACACCTTC,CASSSKRGDGYTF
.,TRBJ2-1,.,TRBV7-9,TGTGCCAGCAGGCTAGGGGACGGTGAGCAGTTCTTC,CASRLGDGEQFF
.,TRBJ2-5,.,TRBV20-1,TGCAGTGCTAGGGAAGAGACCCAGTACTTC,CSAREETQYF
.,TRBJ2-3,.,TRBV6-5,TGTGCCAGCAGTTACTCCCCGTCGGAGGTTACGCAGTATTTT,CASSYSPSEVTQYF
.,TRBJ2-7,.,TRBV28,TGTGCCAGCAGTTACCCCCCCGGGACCTCCTACGAGCAGTACTTC,CASSYPPGTSYEQYF
TRBD2,TRBJ2-3,.,TRBV6-4,TGTGCCAGCAGCCCCGGACTAGCTTCAGATACGCAGTATTTT,CASSPGLASDTQYF
.,TRBJ2-7,.,TRBV2,TGTGCCAGTCGGACAGAACGTAAGCAGTACTTC,CASRTERKQYF
.,TRBJ2-1,.,TRBV18,TGTGCCAGCTCACCACCGGTAGTCCGGGACCGAAGCTACAATGAGCAGTTCTTC,CASSPPVVRDRSYNEQFF
.,TRBJ1-4,.,TRBV5-1,TGCGCCAGCAGCCTGGACCCGGGGCGTGAAAAACTGTTTTTT,CASSLDPGREKLFF
.,TRBJ2-2,.,TRBV7-6,TGTGCCAGCAGCTTCTTAGGGGGTGAATACAAAACCGGGGAGCTGTTTTTT,CASSFLGGEYKTGELFF
.,TRBJ1-4,.,TRBV5-1,TGCGCCAGCAGCCTCACAGGGCCTAATGAAAAACTGTTTTTT,CASSLTGPNEKLFF
TRBD2,TRBJ2-5,few,TRBV11-2,TGTGCCAGCAGAGGAGAGGTAGCGGGGGGGTCCCAGTACTTC,CASRGEVAGGSQYF
.,TRBJ1-2,once,TRBV7-9,TGTGCCAGCAGCTTAGTCCGGGTATTTGGCGGCTACACCTTC,CASSLVRVFGGYTF
TRBD1,TRBJ2-6,.,TRBV29-1,TGCAGCGTTGAAGAGGATCACAGGGGGCGCATTGGGGCCAACGTCCTGACTTTC,CSVEEDHRGRIGANVLTF
.,TRBJ2-2,.,TRBV5-4,TGTGCCAGCAGCCTATTCAGGGGGGCCACCGGGGAGCTGTTTTTT,CASSLFRGATGELFF
TRBD1,TRBJ1-2,.,TRBV6-1,TGTGCCAGCAGTGGAAGACAGGGGGTAAACTATGGCTACACCTTC,CASSGRQGVNYGYTF
.,TRBJ1-1,once,TRBV7-9,TGTGCCAGCAGCCAGAATCAGGTAGAAGCTTTCTTT,CASSQNQVEAFF
.,TRBJ2-7,.,TRBV6-1,TGTGCCAGCAGCAAAGTCCAGGGGAACGAGCAGTACTTC,CASSKVQGNEQYF
TRBD2,TRBJ2-3,.,TRBV9,TGTGCCAGCAGTGGGACTAGCGGGATAGGTACGCAGTATTTT,CASSGTSGIGTQYF
.,TRBJ2-1,.,TRBV18,TGTGCCAGCTCACCCGGAAGCGTCCAATCGGGTGAGCAGTTCTTC,CASSPGSVQSGEQFF
.,TRBJ2-4,.,TRBV7-9,TGTGCCAGCAGCTTAGTGGCCAAAAACATTCAGTACTTC,CASSLVAKNIQYF
TRBD1,TRBJ2-1,.,TRBV28,TGTGCCAGCAGTTTCCGGACAGGGGGTAGGGGTTCCTACAATGAGCAGTTCTTC,CASSFRTGGRGSYNEQFF
.,TRBJ2-4,.,TRBV6-6,TGTGCCAGCAGATCCGGGACGGAAAAAAACATTCAGTACTTC,CASRSGTEKNIQYF
.,TRBJ2-7,.,TRBV19,TGTGCCAGTAGTGAACTAGCCGAGGTTTGGTACGAGCAGTACTTC,CASSELAEVWYEQYF
.,TRBJ1-2,.,TRBV14,TGTGCCAGCAGCCAAGGTAGACAGCGATATAACTATGGCTACACCTTC,CASSQGRQRYNYGYTF
.,TRBJ1-1,.,TRBV30,TGTGCCTGGAGAAGTGGGTGGAACACTGAAGCTTTCTTT,CAWRSGWNTEAFF